The 19 T cell receptor beta chains presented below share a single source sample, sequenced in a study of Ad26.COV2.S vaccination and SARS-CoV-2 variants. Using immunoSEQ multiplex PCR, the repertoire was profiled, and TCRdb retains in-frame clones only, with some absent. The sample comprises more than 400,000 clones, over 80% of which are singletons, and about 1.7% rests with the top ten. As to treatment: 15 to 20 received Ad26.COV2.S at low or high dose, single or two shots; 5 received placebo; per-sample allocation not given. Sampling was performed 63 days after the first vaccine or placebo injection. This specimen was peripheral blood, taken in a trial of Ad26.COV2.S vaccine versus placebo. All receptors derive from a person between 18 and 60 years old who received the Ad26.COV2.S COVID-19 vaccine or a placebo.

The rearrangement links TRBV27 to TRBJ1-1; TRBD1 might be the D (5 bases). V was shortened by 6 bases and J by 0 bases, with 11 bases between the two germline ends. Germline V gene sequence: CDR1 MNHEY, CDR2 SMNVEV (reference sequence). This CDR3 spans 14 amino acids. Written as DNA, the CDR3 is TGTGCCAGCAGCCAAGACAGTCTGAACACTGAAGCTTTCTTT. Amino acids: CASSQDSLNTEAFF.

J is TRBJ1-5 and V is TRBV19, with D possibly TRBD1 on 6 matching bases. The germline V and J ends were trimmed by 10 bases and 7 bases, with 14 bases remaining between them. Germline CDR1 reads LNHDA; CDR2 reads SQIVND (reference sequence). This CDR3 region has 12 residues. For the CDR3, the DNA is TGTGCCACACAACAGGGTGGGCAGCCCCAGCATTTT. It encodes CATQQGGQPQHF. The whole variable domain, remainder taken from reference TRBV19 and TRBJ1-5, is DGGITQSPKYLFRKEGQNVTLSCEQNLNHDAMYWYRQDPGQGLRLIYYSQIVNDFQKGDIAEGYSVSREKKESFPLTVTSAQKNPTAFYLCATQQGGQPQHFGDGTRLSIL.

This CDR3 reads CATSRAEEQYF. The CDR3 DNA follows: TGTGCCACCAGCAGAGCTGAGGAGCAGTACTTC. The chain carries TRBV15 and TRBJ2-7; D is undetermined. Germline assignment: CDR1 LNHNV and CDR2 YYDKDF (reference sequence). The CDR3 contains 11 residues. The V gene lost 1 base and the J gene lost 7 bases, with 5 bases spanning the gap.

The gene calls are TRBV14 and TRBJ1-1, with 9 bases aligning to TRBD1. CDR3 length: 18 amino acids. Germline assignment: CDR1 SGHDN and CDR2 FVKESK. V shed 4 bases and J 0 bases; nucleotides not matched to a gene: 12. The CDR3 reads CASSPGLGTGRMNTEAFF. DNA of the CDR3: TGTGCCAGCAGCCCAGGACTAGGGACAGGGAGAATGAACACTGAAGCTTTCTTT.

The V and J genes are TRBV9 and TRBJ2-7; no clear D gene. There are 14 residues in the CDR3. Germline CDR1 and CDR2: SGDLS and YYNGEE. V was clipped by 0 bases and J by 3 bases, with 10 bases between them. The CDR3 nucleotides read TGTGCCAGCAGCGTAGAGGGCCGTAACTACGAGCAGTACTTC. This encodes CASSVEGRNYEQYF.

The CDR3, as DNA: TGTGCCAGCAGTTTATTTGGGACAGGGATGGGCGAGCAGTACTTC. Translation: CASSLFGTGMGEQYF. The rearrangement uses TRBV27 and TRBJ2-7; 9 positions match TRBD1. The ends lost 1 base at V and 6 bases at J; junction bases unmatched: 7. The germline V gene has CDR1 MNHEY and CDR2 SMNVEV (reference sequence). This CDR3 spans 15 amino acids.

V gene TRBV6-1 combines with J gene TRBJ2-5, with D hard to call. The V and J ends lost 0 bases and 2 bases respectively, with 10 bases between them. Germline assignment: CDR1 MNHNS and CDR2 SASEGT. This CDR3 has 15 residues. The CDR3 DNA reads TGTGCCAGCAGTGAAGCGTCCACAGCACAAGAGACCCAGTACTTC. This sequence encodes CASSEASTAQETQYF.

The chain joins TRBV5-3 to TRBJ2-7; 10 bases are a match to TRBD1. TRBV5-3 is sorted into the ORF group, with uncertain function. CDR3 length equals 18 residues. With V trimmed by 0 bases and J by 1 base, 10 bases remained unmatched. As DNA, the CDR3 is TGTGCCAGAAGCTTGGGGGACCAAGACAGGGGGCGATCCTACGAGCAGTACTTC. Its translation: CARSLGDQDRGRSYEQYF.

As for this clone: The identical CDR3 is also encoded by other nucleotide sequences in the sample. This chain uses TRBV29-1 with TRBJ1-3; no definite D call. CDR1 and CDR2 from the germline V gene are SQVTM and ANQGSEA. This CDR3 region has 13 residues. Trimming cost V 2 bases and J 2 bases, with 7 bases left between them. The CDR3 DNA is TGCAGCGTTGAAAAAGGGACTGGAAACACCATATATTTT. It yields the protein CSVEKGTGNTIYF.

CDR3 in DNA: TGTGCCAGCAGTTTAGAAGGGACAGGGGACTATGGCTACACCTTC. Translation gives CASSLEGTGDYGYTF. The gene calls are TRBV27 and TRBJ1-2, with 10 bases that match TRBD1. CDR1 MNHEY and CDR2 SMNVEV come from the germline V gene (reference sequence). This CDR3 has 15 residues. V trimming: 2 bases; J trimming: 3 bases; junction bases outside the gene matches: 3.

This clone has a single count. V is TRBV18 and J is TRBJ2-3; 7 nucleotides match TRBD1. Germline-derived CDR1 and CDR2 are KGHSH and LQKENI. The V segment lost 1 base and the J segment 5 bases; nucleotides outside the gene matches: 6. The CDR3 covers 15 residues. CDR3: CASSPLRTGVDTQYF. CDR3 nucleotide sequence: TGTGCCAGCTCACCACTCAGGACAGGTGTAGATACGCAGTATTTT. The entire variable domain, with the rest obtained from reference TRBV18 and TRBJ2-3, is as follows: NAGVMQNPRHLVRRRGQEARLRCSPMKGHSHVYWYRQLPEEGLKFMVYLQKENIIDESGMPKERFSAEFPKEGPSILRIQQVVRGDSAAYFCASSPLRTGVDTQYFGPGTRLTVL.

The V and J genes are TRBV4-1 and TRBJ2-5, with 7 bases identical to TRBD2. The CDR3 covers 15 residues. The J segment lost 2 bases and the V segment lost 1 base, leaving 4 bases of the junction unmatched. Germline CDR1 MGHRA, CDR2 YSYEKL. CDR3 loop: CASSQVWGGQETQYF. The CDR3 DNA reads TGCGCCAGCAGCCAAGTATGGGGGGGGCAAGAGACCCAGTACTTC.

The chain employs TRBV19 and TRBJ2-1; D is ambiguous. The CDR3 sequence is 13 residues long. V lost 3 bases and J 9 bases, leaving 12 bases between the germline ends. CDR1 is LNHDA, CDR2 SQIVND, per germline (reference sequence). CDR3 loop: CASSIRLGGEQFF. CDR3 nucleotide sequence: TGTGCCAGTAGTATCAGGTTGGGTGGTGAGCAGTTCTTC.

The chain combines TRBV5-4 with TRBJ1-2; 10 bases are shared with TRBD1. CDR1 is SGHNT, CDR2 YYREEE, per germline (reference sequence). CDR3 length: 17 residues. With V trimmed by 6 bases and J by 3 bases, 14 bases remained unmatched. The DNA of the CDR3 is TGTGCCAGCACCATTATGGGCGCGACAGGGGGCTACTATGGCTACACCTTC. This gives the protein CASTIMGATGGYYGYTF.

The rearrangement links TRBV7-6 to TRBJ1-2, with 7 bases identical to TRBD1. The CDR3 length is 13 residues. Germline V gene data show CDR1 as SGHVS and CDR2 as FNYEAQ. The V and J ends lost 8 bases and 3 bases, in that order; junction bases with no gene match: 6. The CDR3 reads CASSTQGDYGYTF. Written as DNA, the CDR3 is TGTGCCAGCTCAACCCAGGGGGACTATGGCTACACCTTC.

The chain is built from TRBV11-2 and TRBJ2-2; 9 bases agree with TRBD1. This CDR3 is built from 15 residues. Germline loops: CDR1 SGHAT, CDR2 FQNNGV. V shed 2 bases and J 6 bases; nucleotides not matched to a gene: 4. The CDR3 spells CASSLRTGVAGELFF. CDR3 bases: TGTGCCAGCAGCTTACGGACAGGGGTGGCCGGGGAGCTGTTTTTT.

The gene calls are TRBV13 and TRBJ2-7; 9 bases line up with TRBD1. The ends lost 3 bases at V and 4 bases at J; junction bases unmatched: 16. Germline CDR1 reads PRHDT; CDR2 reads FYEKMQ (reference sequence). The length of the CDR3 is 18 residues. CDR3 nucleotide sequence: TGTGCCAGCAGCTTTATCCGGGACAGGGTAAGAGGACGATACGAGCAGTACTTC. This gives the protein CASSFIRDRVRGRYEQYF.

V is TRBV12-5 and J is TRBJ1-3; weak D call: TRBD1 (6 bases). Trimming pared 0 bases from V and 1 base from J, leaving 19 bases between. The germline gives CDR1 LGHNT, CDR2 FRNRAP. The CDR3 has 19 amino acids. The DNA of the CDR3 is TGTGCTAGTGGTTTGGTAATATGGGGGCACGTAGGTTCTGGAAACACCATATATTTT. This gives the protein CASGLVIWGHVGSGNTIYF. Using reference TRBV12-5 and TRBJ1-3 for the parts outside the CDR3, the full variable domain is DARVTQTPRHKVTEMGQEVTMRCQPILGHNTVFWYRQTMMQGLELLAYFRNRAPLDDSGMPKDRFSAEMPDATLATLKIQPSEPRDSAVYFCASGLVIWGHVGSGNTIYFGEGSWLTVV.

J is TRBJ2-7 and V is TRBV3-1 (or the pseudogene TRBV3-2); D might be TRBD2 (5 bases). Germline CDR1 and CDR2: LGHDT and YNNKEL (reference sequence). The CDR3 is made up of 16 amino acids. Trimming took off 5 bases at V and 2 bases at J, with 19 bases between the two ends. Here the CDR3 reads CASSTRGRGSTYEQYF. The CDR3 DNA reads as TGTGCCAGCAGCACCAGAGGACGGGGATCCACCTACGAGCAGTACTTC.